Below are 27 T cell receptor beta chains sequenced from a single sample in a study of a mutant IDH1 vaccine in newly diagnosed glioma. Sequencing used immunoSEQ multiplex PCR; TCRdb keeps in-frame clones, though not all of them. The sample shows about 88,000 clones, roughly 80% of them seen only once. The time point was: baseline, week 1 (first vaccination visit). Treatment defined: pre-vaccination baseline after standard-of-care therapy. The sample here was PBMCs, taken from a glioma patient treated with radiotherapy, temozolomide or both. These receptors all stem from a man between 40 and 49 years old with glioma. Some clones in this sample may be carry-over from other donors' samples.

For the CDR3, the DNA is TGCGCCAGCAGCCAAGTCAGACCTAATAGGGCAGATACGCAGTATTTT. Encoded protein: CASSQVRPNRADTQYF. The rearrangement joins TRBV4-1 to TRBJ2-3; no reliable D call. This CDR3 contains 16 residues. Trimming took 1 base from V and 4 from J, leaving 15 bases between them. Germline CDR1 and CDR2: MGHRA and YSYEKL.

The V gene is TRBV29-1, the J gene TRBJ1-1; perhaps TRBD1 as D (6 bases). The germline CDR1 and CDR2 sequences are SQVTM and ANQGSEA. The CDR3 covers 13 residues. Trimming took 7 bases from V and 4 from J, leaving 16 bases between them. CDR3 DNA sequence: TGCAGCGCCCTGCCACAGGGCGGCACTGAAGCTTTCTTT. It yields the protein CSALPQGGTEAFF.

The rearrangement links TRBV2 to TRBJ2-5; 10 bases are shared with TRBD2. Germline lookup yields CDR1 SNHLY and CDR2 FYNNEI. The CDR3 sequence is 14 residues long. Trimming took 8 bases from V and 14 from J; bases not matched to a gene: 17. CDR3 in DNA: TGTGCCAGCGGGACCGGGACTAGCGCGTCCAAGGTCTACTTC. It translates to CASGTGTSASKVYF.

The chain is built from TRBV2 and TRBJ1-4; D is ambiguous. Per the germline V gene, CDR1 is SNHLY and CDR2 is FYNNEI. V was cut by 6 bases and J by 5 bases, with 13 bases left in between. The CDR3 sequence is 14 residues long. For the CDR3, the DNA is TGTGCCAGCAGGACCCGGGCAATCAATGAAAAACTGTTTTTT. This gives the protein CASRTRAINEKLFF.

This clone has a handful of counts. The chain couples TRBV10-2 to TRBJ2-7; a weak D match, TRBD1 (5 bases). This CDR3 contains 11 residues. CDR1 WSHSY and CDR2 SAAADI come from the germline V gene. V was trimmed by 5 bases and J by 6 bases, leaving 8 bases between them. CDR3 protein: CASSTRAEQYF. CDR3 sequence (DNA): TGCGCCAGCAGTACCAGGGCCGAGCAGTACTTC.

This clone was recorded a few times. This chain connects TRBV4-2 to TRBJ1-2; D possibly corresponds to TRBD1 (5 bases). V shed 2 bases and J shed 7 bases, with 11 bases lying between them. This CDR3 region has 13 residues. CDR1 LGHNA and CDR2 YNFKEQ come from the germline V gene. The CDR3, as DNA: TGTGCCAGCAGCCAAAGTGGGGGAGTTGGCTACACCTTC. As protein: CASSQSGGVGYTF.

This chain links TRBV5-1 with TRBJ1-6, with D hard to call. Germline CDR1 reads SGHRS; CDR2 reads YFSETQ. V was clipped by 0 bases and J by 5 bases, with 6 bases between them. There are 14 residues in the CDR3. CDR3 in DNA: TGCGCCAGCAGCTTGGAGGGTCATAATTCACCCCTCCACTTT. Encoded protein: CASSLEGHNSPLHF. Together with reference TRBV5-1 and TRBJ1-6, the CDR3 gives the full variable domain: KAGVTQTPRYLIKTRGQQVTLSCSPISGHRSVSWYQQTPGQGLQFLFEYFSETQRNKGNFPGRFSGRQFSNSRSEMNVSTLELGDSALYLCASSLEGHNSPLHFGNGTRLTVT.

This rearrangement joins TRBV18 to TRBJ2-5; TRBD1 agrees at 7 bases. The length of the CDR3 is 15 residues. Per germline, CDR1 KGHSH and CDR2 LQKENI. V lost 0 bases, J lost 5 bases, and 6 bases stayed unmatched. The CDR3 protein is CASSPPWDSVETQYF. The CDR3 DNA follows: TGTGCCAGCTCACCACCGTGGGACAGCGTGGAGACCCAGTACTTC. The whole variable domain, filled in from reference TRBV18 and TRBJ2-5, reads NAGVMQNPRHLVRRRGQEARLRCSPMKGHSHVYWYRQLPEEGLKFMVYLQKENIIDESGMPKERFSAEFPKEGPSILRIQQVVRGDSAAYFCASSPPWDSVETQYFGPGTRLLVL.

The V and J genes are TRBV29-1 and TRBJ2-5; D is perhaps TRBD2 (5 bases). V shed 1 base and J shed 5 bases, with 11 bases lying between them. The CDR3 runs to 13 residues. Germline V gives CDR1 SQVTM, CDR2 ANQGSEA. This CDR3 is CSVEGSGSETQYF. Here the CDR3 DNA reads TGCAGCGTTGAAGGTTCGGGGTCCGAGACCCAGTACTTC.

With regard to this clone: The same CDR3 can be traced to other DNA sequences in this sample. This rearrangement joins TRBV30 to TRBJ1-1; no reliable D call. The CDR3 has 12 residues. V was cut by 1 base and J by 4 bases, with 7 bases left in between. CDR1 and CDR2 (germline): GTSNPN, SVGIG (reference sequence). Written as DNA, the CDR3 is TGTGCCTGGAGTGGGGGTACCACTGAAGCTTTCTTT. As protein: CAWSGGTTEAFF.

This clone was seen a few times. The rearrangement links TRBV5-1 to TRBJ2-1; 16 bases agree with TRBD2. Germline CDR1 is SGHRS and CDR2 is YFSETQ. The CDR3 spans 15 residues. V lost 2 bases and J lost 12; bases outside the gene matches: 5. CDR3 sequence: CASSLGTSGGAGQFF. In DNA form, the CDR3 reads TGCGCCAGCAGCTTAGGGACTAGCGGGGGGGCTGGGCAGTTCTTC.

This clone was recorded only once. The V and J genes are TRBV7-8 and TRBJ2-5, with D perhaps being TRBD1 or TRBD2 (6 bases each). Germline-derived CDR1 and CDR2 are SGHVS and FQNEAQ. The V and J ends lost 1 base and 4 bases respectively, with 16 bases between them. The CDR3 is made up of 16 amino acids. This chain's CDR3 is CASSLGTGGRGETQYF. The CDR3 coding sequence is TGTGCCAGCAGCTTAGGGACCGGGGGCAGGGGAGAGACCCAGTACTTC.

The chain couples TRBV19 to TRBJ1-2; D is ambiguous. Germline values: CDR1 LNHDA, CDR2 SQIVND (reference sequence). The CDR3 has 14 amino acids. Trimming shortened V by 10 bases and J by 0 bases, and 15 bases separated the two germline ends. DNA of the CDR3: TGTGCCACCAAGTTAGGTGCAGCTAACTATGGCTACACCTTC. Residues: CATKLGAANYGYTF.

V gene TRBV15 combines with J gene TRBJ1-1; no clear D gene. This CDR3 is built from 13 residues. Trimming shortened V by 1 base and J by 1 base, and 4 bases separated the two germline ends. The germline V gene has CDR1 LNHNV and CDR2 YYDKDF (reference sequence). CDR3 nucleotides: TGTGCCACCAGCAGAGCAGGGAACACTGAAGCTTTCTTT. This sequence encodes CATSRAGNTEAFF.

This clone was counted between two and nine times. The CDR3 sequence: CASSYEGAYEQYF. The DNA for the CDR3 is TGTGCCAGCAGTTACGAGGGGGCCTACGAGCAGTACTTC. The chain links TRBV6-5 to TRBJ2-7; D is perhaps TRBD1 (6 bases). Germline values: CDR1 MNHEY, CDR2 SVGAGI. The CDR3 has 13 residues. The V end was cut by 2 bases, the J end by 2 bases, with 7 bases between.

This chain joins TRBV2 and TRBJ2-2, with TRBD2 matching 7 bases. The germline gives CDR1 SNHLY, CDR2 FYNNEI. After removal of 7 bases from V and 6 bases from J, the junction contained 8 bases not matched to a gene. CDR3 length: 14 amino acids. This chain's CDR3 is CASTFAAGAGELFF. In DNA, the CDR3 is TGTGCCAGCACTTTCGCCGCGGGAGCCGGGGAGCTGTTTTTT.

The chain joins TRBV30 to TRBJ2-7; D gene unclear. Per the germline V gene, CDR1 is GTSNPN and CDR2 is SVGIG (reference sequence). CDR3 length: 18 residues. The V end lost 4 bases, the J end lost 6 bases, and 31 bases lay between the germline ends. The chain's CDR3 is CAWKGLGRTDPAAGEQYF. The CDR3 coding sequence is TGTGCCTGGAAAGGCTTAGGCAGAACGGACCCCGCCGCTGGCGAGCAGTACTTC.

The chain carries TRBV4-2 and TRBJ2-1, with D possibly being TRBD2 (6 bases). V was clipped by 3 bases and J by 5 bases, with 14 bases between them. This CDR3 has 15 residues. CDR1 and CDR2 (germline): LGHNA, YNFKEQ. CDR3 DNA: TGTGCCAGCAGCCAGGCGGGACTGGCGGACAATGAGCAGTTCTTC. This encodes CASSQAGLADNEQFF.

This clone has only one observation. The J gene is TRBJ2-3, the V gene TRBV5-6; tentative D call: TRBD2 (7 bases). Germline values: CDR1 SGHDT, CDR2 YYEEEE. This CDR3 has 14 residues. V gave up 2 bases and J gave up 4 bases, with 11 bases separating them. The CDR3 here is CASSFWGGADTQYF. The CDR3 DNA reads TGTGCCAGCAGCTTTTGGGGGGGCGCAGATACGCAGTATTTT. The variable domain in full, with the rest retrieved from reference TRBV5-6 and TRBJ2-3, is DAGVTQSPTHLIKTRGQQVTLRCSPKSGHDTVSWYQQALGQGPQFIFQYYEEEERQRGNFPDRFSGHQFPNYSSELNVNALLLGDSALYLCASSFWGGADTQYFGPGTRLTVL.

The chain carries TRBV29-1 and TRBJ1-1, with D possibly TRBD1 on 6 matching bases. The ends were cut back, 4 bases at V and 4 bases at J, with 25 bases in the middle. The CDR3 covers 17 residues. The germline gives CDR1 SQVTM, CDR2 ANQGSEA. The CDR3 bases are TGCAGCGTTGGGGGCAGGGGATCAGGACCGCATGGCACTGAAGCTTTCTTT. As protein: CSVGGRGSGPHGTEAFF.

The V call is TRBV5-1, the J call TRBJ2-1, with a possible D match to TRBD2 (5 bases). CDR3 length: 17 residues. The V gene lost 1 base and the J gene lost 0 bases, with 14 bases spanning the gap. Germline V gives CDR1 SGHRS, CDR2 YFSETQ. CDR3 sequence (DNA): TGCGCCAGCAGCTTGAGAGCGGCCCGAAACTCCTACAATGAGCAGTTCTTC. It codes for CASSLRAARNSYNEQFF.

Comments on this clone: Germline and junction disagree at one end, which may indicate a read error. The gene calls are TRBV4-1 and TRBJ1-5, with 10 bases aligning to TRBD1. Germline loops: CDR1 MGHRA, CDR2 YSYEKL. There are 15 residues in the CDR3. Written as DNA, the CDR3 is TGCGCCAGCAGCCAAGAGGACAGGGGGGATCAACCCCAGCATTTT. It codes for CASSQEDRGDQPQHF.

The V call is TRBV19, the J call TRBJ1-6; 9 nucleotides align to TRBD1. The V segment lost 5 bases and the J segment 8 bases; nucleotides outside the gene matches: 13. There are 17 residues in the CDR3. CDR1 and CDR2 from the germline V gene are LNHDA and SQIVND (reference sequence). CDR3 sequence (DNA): TGTGCCAGTAGTTCCTACCGGGACAGGGTTAGTGATTCACCCCTCCACTTT. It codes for CASSSYRDRVSDSPLHF. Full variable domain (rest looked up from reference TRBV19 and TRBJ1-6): DGGITQSPKYLFRKEGQNVTLSCEQNLNHDAMYWYRQDPGQGLRLIYYSQIVNDFQKGDIAEGYSVSREKKESFPLTVTSAQKNPTAFYLCASSSYRDRVSDSPLHFGNGTRLTVT.

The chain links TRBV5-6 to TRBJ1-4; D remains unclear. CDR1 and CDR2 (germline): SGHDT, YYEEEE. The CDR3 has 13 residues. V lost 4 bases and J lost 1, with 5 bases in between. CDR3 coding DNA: TGTGCCAGCAGCCTGGGAACTAATGAAAAACTGTTTTTT. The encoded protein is CASSLGTNEKLFF.

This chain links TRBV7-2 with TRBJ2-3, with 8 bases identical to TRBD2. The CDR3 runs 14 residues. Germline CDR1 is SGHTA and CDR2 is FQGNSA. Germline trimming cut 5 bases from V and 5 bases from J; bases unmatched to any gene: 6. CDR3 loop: CASSLGTRRDTQYF. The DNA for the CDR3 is TGTGCCAGCAGCCTAGGGACTAGGAGAGATACGCAGTATTTT.

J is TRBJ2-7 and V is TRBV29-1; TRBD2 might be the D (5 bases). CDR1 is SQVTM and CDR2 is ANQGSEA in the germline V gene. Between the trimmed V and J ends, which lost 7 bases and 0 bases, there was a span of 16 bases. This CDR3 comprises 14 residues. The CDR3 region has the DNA TGCAGCGCCCTCAAAGGCGGACTCTCCTACGAGCAGTACTTC. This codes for CSALKGGLSYEQYF.

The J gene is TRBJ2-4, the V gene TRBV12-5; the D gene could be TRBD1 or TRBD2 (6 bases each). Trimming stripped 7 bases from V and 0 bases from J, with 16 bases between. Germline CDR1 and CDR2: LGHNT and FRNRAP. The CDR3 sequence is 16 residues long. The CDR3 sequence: CASAKGGSGAKNIQYF. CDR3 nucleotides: TGTGCTAGTGCTAAAGGGGGGTCTGGAGCCAAAAACATTCAGTACTTC.